These 27 T cell receptor beta chains share one sample of origin, sequenced in a study of OX40 agonist ivuxolimab in advanced cancers. Libraries were prepared by immunoSEQ multiplex PCR; TCRdb keeps only in-frame clonotypes and omits some of them. This sample has 60,000 or so clones; approximately 87% occur once, and the top ten carry roughly 2%. The sequencing here drew on CD4+ or CD8+ T cells sorted from blood, taken in a trial of the OX40 agonist ivuxolimab. The source is an adult with an advanced solid tumor such as melanoma, head and neck, liver or kidney cancer.

The chain combines TRBV6-6 with TRBJ2-2; D possibly matches TRBD1 or TRBD2 (5 bases each). Germline CDR1 MNHNY, CDR2 SVGAGI (reference sequence). V was clipped by 5 bases and J by 3 bases, with 16 bases between them. This CDR3 region has 16 residues. DNA of the CDR3: TGTGCCAGCAGTCCGGGGACGGCCCGCGACACCGGGGAGCTGTTTTTT. Translation gives CASSPGTARDTGELFF.

The V and J genes are TRBV15 and TRBJ1-6, with D uncertain. CDR1 LNHNV and CDR2 YYDKDF come from the germline V gene (reference sequence). This CDR3 is 13 amino acids long. The V gene lost 2 bases and the J gene lost 9 bases, with 8 bases spanning the gap. The chain's CDR3 is CATSRQSGSPLHF. The DNA of the CDR3 is TGTGCCACCAGCAGACAAAGCGGTTCACCCCTCCACTTT.

The chain carries TRBV5-5 and TRBJ1-4; D is possibly TRBD1 (5 bases). The V end lost 2 bases, the J end lost 5 bases, and 10 bases lay between the germline ends. Germline V CDR1 and CDR2: SGHKS, YYEKEE (reference sequence). The CDR3 runs 14 residues. The CDR3 is CASSLDSLNEKLFF. The CDR3 DNA reads as TGTGCCAGCAGCTTAGACAGCCTGAATGAAAAACTGTTTTTT.

The rearrangement joins TRBV9 to TRBJ2-1; 7 positions match TRBD2. Germline CDR1 and CDR2: SGDLS and YYNGEE. V was clipped by 3 bases and J by 6 bases; unmatched bases: 3. This CDR3 region has 13 residues. CDR3 in DNA: TGTGCCAGCAGCGAGGGGACTATCAATGAGCAGTTCTTC. As protein: CASSEGTINEQFF.

The chain uses TRBV7-9 and TRBJ2-5; D perhaps matches TRBD1 (6 bases). Germline assignment: CDR1 SEHNR and CDR2 FQNEAQ (reference sequence). Trimming took 0 bases from V and 2 from J, leaving 10 bases between them. This CDR3 has 15 residues. Written as DNA, the CDR3 is TGTGCCAGCAGCTTAGCGGCGCAGGGGCAAGAGACCCAGTACTTC. Translation gives CASSLAAQGQETQYF.

This clone appeared a few times. The chain is built from TRBV7-8 and TRBJ1-5; TRBD1 agrees at 8 bases. CDR3 length: 14 amino acids. From germline, CDR1 is SGHVS and CDR2 FQNEAQ. V lost 4 bases and J lost 6; bases outside the gene matches: 5. In DNA, the CDR3 is TGTGCCAGCAGCTCGACAGGGGCGGGTCAGCCCCAGCATTTT. Residues: CASSSTGAGQPQHF.

The chain links TRBV30 to TRBJ2-1; D unclear. V was clipped by 0 bases and J by 0 bases, with 9 bases between them. Per germline, CDR1 GTSNPN and CDR2 SVGIG (reference sequence). The CDR3 consists of 15 residues. In DNA form, the CDR3 reads TGTGCCTGGAGTGTAATGGGAAGCTCCTACAATGAGCAGTTCTTC. The encoded protein is CAWSVMGSSYNEQFF.

A few counts support this clone. J is TRBJ2-3 and V is TRBV5-1, with 7 bases that match TRBD1. CDR3 length: 14 residues. Unmatched junction bases numbered 9, after V lost 2 bases and J lost 9 bases. The V gene's germline CDR1 is SGHRS and CDR2 YFSETQ. This chain's CDR3 is CASSLRQGGRTQYF. The DNA for the CDR3 is TGCGCCAGCAGCTTACGACAGGGCGGACGCACGCAGTATTTT.

The V call is TRBV5-1, the J call TRBJ2-7; TRBD1 matches at 8 bases. The junction had 14 bases not matched to a gene; V was cut back by 4 bases and J by 2 bases. The germline V gene encodes CDR1 SGHRS and CDR2 YFSETQ. This CDR3 is 17 amino acids long. The DNA of the CDR3 is TGCGCCAGCAGCCTCCGGACAGGGCAAAAGAGGGCCTACGAGCAGTACTTC. Translated: CASSLRTGQKRAYEQYF.

J is TRBJ2-1 and V is TRBV28; 7 nucleotides agree with TRBD2. Germline V gene lookup returns CDR1 MDHEN and CDR2 SYDVKM. The CDR3 is made up of 15 amino acids. V lost 3 bases and J lost 5; bases outside the gene matches: 7. The CDR3 spells CASSFPGGYHNEQFF. CDR3 DNA sequence: TGTGCCAGCAGTTTTCCGGGAGGTTACCACAATGAGCAGTTCTTC.

The chain recombines TRBV18 with TRBJ1-1; D is possibly TRBD1 (5 bases). Deletions cut 7 bases from V and 1 base from J, with 13 bases between. Germline CDR1 reads KGHSH; CDR2 reads LQKENI. The CDR3 extends over 14 amino acids. In DNA form, the CDR3 reads TGTGCCAGCTTGGGGGGAAATGGGAACACTGAAGCTTTCTTT. Protein: CASLGGNGNTEAFF.

The chain links TRBV21-1 to TRBJ1-3; the table's TRBD1 call for D was not verified on the DNA. TRBV21-1 is described as a pseudogene. The CDR3 runs to 15 residues. The CDR3 DNA sequence: TGTGCCAGCAGCAAAGAAAAAGGGGGTGTTAACACCATATATTTT. This encodes CASSKEKGGVNTIYF.

Only a few counts were recorded for this clone. CDR3 in DNA: TGCGCCAGCAGCCTTGACAGAAACTACGAGCAGTACTTC. Translation gives CASSLDRNYEQYF. The rearrangement joins TRBV4-1 to TRBJ2-7, with TRBD1 as a possible D gene (5 bases). CDR1 MGHRA and CDR2 YSYEKL come from the germline V gene. The CDR3 consists of 13 residues. Trimming pared 4 bases from V and 3 bases from J, leaving 10 bases between.

The rearrangement links TRBV10-3 to TRBJ2-1; 8 nucleotides line up with TRBD2. CDR3 length equals 14 residues. With 3 bases clipped from V and 10 bases from J, the junction kept 8 bases outside the gene matches. Germline loops: CDR1 ENHRY, CDR2 SYGVKD. CDR3 loop: CAISDDGRAREQFF. As DNA, the CDR3 is TGTGCCATCAGTGATGACGGGAGGGCACGGGAGCAGTTCTTC.

The rearrangement joins TRBV5-1 to TRBJ2-7; TRBD1 might be the D (5 bases). In germline, CDR1 is SGHRS, CDR2 YFSETQ. Trimming removed 4 bases from V and 1 base from J, with 9 bases in between. CDR3 length: 13 amino acids. The CDR3 region has the DNA TGCGCCAGCAGCCTCGACAGATCCTACGAGCAGTACTTC. Translating it yields CASSLDRSYEQYF.

The chain recombines TRBV7-9 with TRBJ2-1; 8 positions match TRBD2. Germline loops: CDR1 SEHNR, CDR2 FQNEAQ (reference sequence). V shed 1 base and J 10 bases; nucleotides not matched to a gene: 9. CDR3 length equals 15 residues. The CDR3 loop is CASSLDITSGEEQFF. CDR3 nucleotides: TGTGCCAGCAGCTTAGACATAACTAGCGGAGAGGAGCAGTTCTTC.

The gene calls are TRBV7-3 and TRBJ2-7; 9 nucleotides align to TRBD1. V shed 6 bases, J shed 6 bases, and the junction held 9 bases outside the gene matches. Germline V lookup: CDR1 SGHTA, CDR2 FQGTGA. CDR3 length equals 14 residues. CDR3 DNA sequence: TGTGCCAGCAGTCGGGGACAGGGCCCGGGCGAGCAGTACTTC. This translates into CASSRGQGPGEQYF.

The V call is TRBV9, the J call TRBJ2-1; TRBD1 matches at 7 bases. J lost 4 bases, V lost 4 bases, and 8 bases had no gene match. The CDR3 consists of 15 residues. Germline values: CDR1 SGDLS, CDR2 YYNGEE. CDR3: CASSPAGDRYNEQFF. DNA for the CDR3: TGTGCCAGCAGCCCTGCCGGGGACAGATACAATGAGCAGTTCTTC. The full variable domain, its missing parts supplied by reference TRBV9 and TRBJ2-1, is DSGVTQTPKHLITATGQRVTLRCSPRSGDLSVYWYQQSLDQGLQFLIQYYNGEERAKGNILERFSAQQFPDLHSELNLSSLELGDSALYFCASSPAGDRYNEQFFGPGTRLTVL.

This clone was counted only a few times. J is TRBJ2-3 and V is TRBV11-2, with TRBD2 identical over 7 bases. Germline V gene lookup returns CDR1 SGHAT and CDR2 FQNNGV. Trimming took 5 bases from V and 5 from J; bases not matched to a gene: 7. The CDR3 is made up of 14 amino acids. The CDR3 region is CASSPGPGGDTQYF. The DNA of the CDR3 is TGTGCCAGCAGCCCCGGACCGGGGGGAGATACGCAGTATTTT.

The chain joins TRBV2 to TRBJ1-1; TRBD1 aligns across 7 bases. The CDR3 is 15 residues long. Germline V gene lookup returns CDR1 SNHLY and CDR2 FYNNEI. J was trimmed by 4 bases and V by 6 bases; bases with no gene match: 11. CDR3 nucleotide sequence: TGTGCCAGCAGGCAAGCGACAGGGATTGGCACTGAAGCTTTCTTT. Its protein is CASRQATGIGTEAFF.

The CDR3 DNA sequence: TGTGCCAGCTCACCGTTAGCAGGGGAGCTGTTTTTT. Amino acids: CASSPLAGELFF. The chain carries TRBV18 and TRBJ2-2, with D unresolved. Germline loops: CDR1 KGHSH, CDR2 LQKENI. Trimming took 3 bases from V and 8 from J, leaving 7 bases between them. The CDR3 covers 12 residues.

CDR3 sequence reads: CASSEGQLEAFF. The CDR3 DNA is TGTGCCAGCAGTGAGGGACAGCTTGAAGCTTTCTTT. This chain uses TRBV28 with TRBJ1-1; the match to TRBD1 covers 7 bases. CDR1 is MDHEN and CDR2 is SYDVKM in the germline V gene. CDR3 size: 12 residues. V trimming: 5 bases; J trimming: 7 bases; junction bases outside the gene matches: 4.

This clone turned up a few times. DNA for the CDR3: TGCGCCAGCAGCCAGACCCCCGGGACTATTTACAATGAGCAGTTCTTC. This sequence encodes CASSQTPGTIYNEQFF. The chain recombines TRBV4-1 with TRBJ2-1; 7 nucleotides agree with TRBD2. The germline gives CDR1 MGHRA, CDR2 YSYEKL. This CDR3 comprises 16 residues. V lost 3 bases and J lost 4; bases outside the gene matches: 9.

This sequence joins TRBV11-1 and TRBJ2-3; 8 bases line up with TRBD2. The CDR3 sequence is 16 residues long. With 4 bases clipped from V and 6 bases from J, the junction kept 12 bases outside the gene matches. Germline values: CDR1 SGHAT, CDR2 FQDESV (reference sequence). This CDR3 reads CASSSEGREGLDTQYF. CDR3 DNA: TGTGCCAGCAGCTCCGAGGGACGGGAGGGCCTTGATACGCAGTATTTT.

The chain carries TRBV7-2 and TRBJ1-4; D gene unclear. The ends were cut back, 2 bases at V and 3 bases at J, with 10 bases in the middle. The CDR3 spans 15 residues. Germline V gives CDR1 SGHTA, CDR2 FQGNSA. CDR3 DNA sequence: TGTGCCAGCAGCTTATCCCAAGCATCTAATGAAAAACTGTTTTTT. Its translation is CASSLSQASNEKLFF. Full variable domain (outside the CDR3, taken from reference TRBV7-2 and TRBJ1-4): GAGVSQSPSNKVTEKGKDVELRCDPISGHTALYWYRQSLGQGLEFLIYFQGNSAPDKSGLPSDRFSAERTGGSVSTLTIQRTQQEDSAVYLCASSLSQASNEKLFFGSGTQLSVL.

The rearrangement links TRBV28 to TRBJ2-1; the D is unclear. The V end lost 5 bases, the J end lost 9 bases, and 11 bases lay between the germline ends. CDR3 size: 12 residues. From germline, CDR1 is MDHEN and CDR2 SYDVKM. The CDR3 region is CASSGQYTEQFF. CDR3 nucleotide sequence: TGTGCCAGCAGTGGTCAGTATACTGAGCAGTTCTTC. Together with reference TRBV28 and TRBJ2-1, the CDR3 gives the full variable domain: DVKVTQSSRYLVKRTGEKVFLECVQDMDHENMFWYRQDPGLGLRLIYFSYDVKMKEKGDIPEGYSVSREKKERFSLILESASTNQTSMYLCASSGQYTEQFFGPGTRLTVL.

This clone was seen just once. This chain connects TRBV6-5 to TRBJ1-4; D unresolved. CDR1 and CDR2 from the germline V gene are MNHEY and SVGAGI. V lost 2 bases to trimming and J lost 3 bases, with 7 bases between them. The CDR3 extends over 14 amino acids. CDR3 amino acids: CASSYGPANEKLFF. In DNA form, the CDR3 reads TGTGCCAGCAGTTACGGTCCGGCTAATGAAAAACTGTTTTTT.